This TCR beta chain was identified in a study of T cell repertoires in cytomegalovirus infection. Study summary: Epitope selection comprised recently identified HLA-C-restricted CMV epitopes and well-studied HLA-B-restricted CMV epitopes. Evidence of both CMV infection and a matching HLA type came from public TCR beta signatures. General study results and limits: The study found HLA-C-restricted CMV-specific TCR beta clonotypes dominating the ex vivo response.

Germline V gene lookup returns CDR1 SGHAT and CDR2 FQNNGV. With 5 bases removed from V and 9 bases from J, the gap between germline ends came to 20 bases. CDR3 length: 16 residues. As concerns this clonotype: Antigen specificity is unknown.

TCRdb used MiXCR to reprocess the reads, holding one entry per CDR3 protein. Of around 750,000 distinct CDR3 sequences listed, roughly 33% are singletons. The chain is built from TRBV11-2 and TRBJ1-6; possible D gene TRBD1, 6 bases. The receptor was isolated from a human donor in good health (CMV status not recorded). Some clones in this sample may be carry-over from other donors' samples. Specimen: cultured CD8+ T cells from PBMCs, collected from culture after CMV antigen stimulation. CDR3 in amino acids: CASSMGGGEWFSPLHF. The CDR3, as DNA: TGTGCCAGCAGCATGGGAGGGGGGGAGTGGTTTTCACCCCTCCACTTT.